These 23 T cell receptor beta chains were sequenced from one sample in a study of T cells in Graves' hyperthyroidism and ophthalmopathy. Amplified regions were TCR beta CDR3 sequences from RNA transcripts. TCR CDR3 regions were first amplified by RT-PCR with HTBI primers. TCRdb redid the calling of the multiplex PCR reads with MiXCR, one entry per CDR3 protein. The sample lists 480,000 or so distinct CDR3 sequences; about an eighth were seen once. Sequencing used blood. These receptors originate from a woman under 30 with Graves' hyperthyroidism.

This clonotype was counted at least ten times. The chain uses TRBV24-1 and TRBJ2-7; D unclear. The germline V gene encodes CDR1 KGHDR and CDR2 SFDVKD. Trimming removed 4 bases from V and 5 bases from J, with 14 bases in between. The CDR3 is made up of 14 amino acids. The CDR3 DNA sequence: TGTGCCACCAGTGACAAAGCAGAATCAGACGAGCAGTACTTC. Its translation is CATSDKAESDEQYF.

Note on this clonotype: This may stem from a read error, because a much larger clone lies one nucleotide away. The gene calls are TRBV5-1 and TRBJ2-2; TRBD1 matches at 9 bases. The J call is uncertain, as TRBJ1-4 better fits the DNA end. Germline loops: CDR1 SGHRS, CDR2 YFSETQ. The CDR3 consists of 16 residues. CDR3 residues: CASSSGTGQIWQKLFF. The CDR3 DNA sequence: TGCGCCAGCAGCTCCGGGACAGGGCAGATTTGGCAAAAACTGTTTTTT.

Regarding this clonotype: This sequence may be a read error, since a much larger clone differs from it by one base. CDR3 amino acids: CASSFFGRVGYSEQFF. CDR3 nucleotide sequence: TGTGCCAGCAGTTTTTTCGGGAGAGTGGGCTACAGTGAGCAGTTCTTC. The genes are TRBV27 and TRBJ2-1; D possibly corresponds to TRBD2 (6 bases). Per germline, CDR1 MNHEY and CDR2 SMNVEV (reference sequence). This CDR3 is 16 amino acids long.

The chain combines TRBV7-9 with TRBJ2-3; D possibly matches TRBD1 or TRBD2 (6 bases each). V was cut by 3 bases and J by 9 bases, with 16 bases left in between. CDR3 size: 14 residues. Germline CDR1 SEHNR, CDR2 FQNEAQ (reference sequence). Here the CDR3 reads CASSFSGGALTQYF. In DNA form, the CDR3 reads TGTGCCAGCAGCTTTTCCGGGGGCGCCCTCACGCAGTATTTT.

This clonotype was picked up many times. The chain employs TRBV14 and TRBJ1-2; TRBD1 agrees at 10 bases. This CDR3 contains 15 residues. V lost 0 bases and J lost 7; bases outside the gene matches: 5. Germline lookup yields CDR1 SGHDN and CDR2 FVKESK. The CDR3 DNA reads TGTGCCAGCAGCCAAGATCCCCGGGACAGGGGTGGCTACACCTTC. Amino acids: CASSQDPRDRGGYTF.

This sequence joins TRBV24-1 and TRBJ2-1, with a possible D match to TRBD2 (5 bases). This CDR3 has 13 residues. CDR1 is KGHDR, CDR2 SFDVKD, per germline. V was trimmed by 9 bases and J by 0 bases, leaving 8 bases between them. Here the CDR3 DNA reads TGTGCCACCGCCAGCGGCTCCTACAATGAGCAGTTCTTC. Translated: CATASGSYNEQFF.

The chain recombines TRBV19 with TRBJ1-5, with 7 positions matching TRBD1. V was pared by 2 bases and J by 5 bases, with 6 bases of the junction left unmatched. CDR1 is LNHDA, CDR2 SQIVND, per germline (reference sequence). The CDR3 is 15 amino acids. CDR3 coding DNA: TGTGCCAGTAGTATATTTTGGGACAGTTATCAGCCCCAGCATTTT. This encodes CASSIFWDSYQPQHF.

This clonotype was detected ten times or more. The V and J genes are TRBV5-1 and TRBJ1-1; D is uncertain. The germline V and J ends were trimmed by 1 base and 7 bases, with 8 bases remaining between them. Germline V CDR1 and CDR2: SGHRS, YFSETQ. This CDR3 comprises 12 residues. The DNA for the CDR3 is TGCGCCAGCAGCTTGTCCGGGGTTGAAGCTTTCTTT. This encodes CASSLSGVEAFF.

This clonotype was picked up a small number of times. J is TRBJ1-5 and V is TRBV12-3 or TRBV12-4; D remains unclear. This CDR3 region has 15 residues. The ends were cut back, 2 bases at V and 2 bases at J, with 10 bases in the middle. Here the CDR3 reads CASSLQMSGNQPQHF. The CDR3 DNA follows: TGTGCCAGCAGTTTACAGATGAGCGGCAATCAGCCCCAGCATTTT.

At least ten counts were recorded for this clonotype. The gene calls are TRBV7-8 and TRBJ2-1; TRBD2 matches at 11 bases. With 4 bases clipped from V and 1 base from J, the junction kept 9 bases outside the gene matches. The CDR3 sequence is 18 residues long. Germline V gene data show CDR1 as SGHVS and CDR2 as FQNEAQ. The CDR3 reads CASSSGRLAGRSYNEQFF. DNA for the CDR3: TGTGCCAGCAGCTCCGGTAGACTAGCGGGAAGGTCCTACAATGAGCAGTTCTTC.

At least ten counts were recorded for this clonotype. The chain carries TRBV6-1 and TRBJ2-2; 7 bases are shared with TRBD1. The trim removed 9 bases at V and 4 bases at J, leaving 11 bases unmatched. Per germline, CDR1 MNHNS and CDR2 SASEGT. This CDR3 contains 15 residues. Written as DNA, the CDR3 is TGTGCCAGTACCCGGGACAGAGGAATCACCGGGGAGCTGTTTTTT. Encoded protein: CASTRDRGITGELFF.

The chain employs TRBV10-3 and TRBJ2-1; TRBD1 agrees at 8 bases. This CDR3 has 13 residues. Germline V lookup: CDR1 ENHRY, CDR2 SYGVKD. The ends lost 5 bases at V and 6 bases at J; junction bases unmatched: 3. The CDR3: CAISLGQGNEQFF. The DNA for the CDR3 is TGTGCCATCAGTTTAGGACAGGGCAATGAGCAGTTCTTC.

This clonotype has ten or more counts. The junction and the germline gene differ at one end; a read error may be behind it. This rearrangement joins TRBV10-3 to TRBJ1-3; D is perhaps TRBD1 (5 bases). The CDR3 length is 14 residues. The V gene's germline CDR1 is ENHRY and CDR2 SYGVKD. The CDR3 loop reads CASSGGDSGNTIYF. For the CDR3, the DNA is TGTGCCAGCAGTGGGGGGGACTCTGGAAACACCATATATTTT.

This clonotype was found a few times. CDR3 sequence: CASSVGQSGELFF. CDR3 nucleotides: TGTGCCAGCAGCGTAGGACAGTCCGGGGAGCTGTTTTTT. The chain is built from TRBV9 and TRBJ2-2, with D maybe TRBD1 (5 bases). V was clipped by 0 bases and J by 6 bases, with 6 bases between them. The CDR3 is made up of 13 amino acids. Germline values: CDR1 SGDLS, CDR2 YYNGEE.

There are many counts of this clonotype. CDR3 sequence: CASSPREGAYNEQFF. CDR3 nucleotide sequence: TGTGCCAGCTCACCCCGGGAGGGTGCCTACAATGAGCAGTTCTTC. The chain combines TRBV18 with TRBJ2-1; 8 bases align to TRBD2. The V and J ends lost 3 bases and 2 bases, in that order; junction bases with no gene match: 3. Looked up from germline, CDR1 is KGHSH and CDR2 is LQKENI. The CDR3 is made up of 15 amino acids.

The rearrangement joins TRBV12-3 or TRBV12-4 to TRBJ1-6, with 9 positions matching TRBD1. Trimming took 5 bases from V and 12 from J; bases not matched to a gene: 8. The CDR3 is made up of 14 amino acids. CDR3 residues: CASSALGQGLPLHF. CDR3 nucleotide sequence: TGTGCCAGCAGTGCCCTGGGACAGGGACTACCCCTCCACTTT.

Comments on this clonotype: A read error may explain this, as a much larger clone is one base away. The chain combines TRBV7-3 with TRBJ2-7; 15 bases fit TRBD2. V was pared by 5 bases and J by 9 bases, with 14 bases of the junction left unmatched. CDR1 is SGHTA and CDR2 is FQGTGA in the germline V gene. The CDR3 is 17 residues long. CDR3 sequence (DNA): TGTGCCAGCAGCCCAGGGACTAGCGGGAGGTGGATCCGCGGGCAGTACTTC. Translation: CASSPGTSGRWIRGQYF.

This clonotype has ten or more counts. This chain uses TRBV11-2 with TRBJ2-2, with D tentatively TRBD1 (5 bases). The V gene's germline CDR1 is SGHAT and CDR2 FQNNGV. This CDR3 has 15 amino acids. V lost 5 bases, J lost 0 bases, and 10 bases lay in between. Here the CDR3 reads CASSPDRTNTGELFF. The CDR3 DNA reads TGTGCCAGCAGCCCTGACAGAACGAACACCGGGGAGCTGTTTTTT.

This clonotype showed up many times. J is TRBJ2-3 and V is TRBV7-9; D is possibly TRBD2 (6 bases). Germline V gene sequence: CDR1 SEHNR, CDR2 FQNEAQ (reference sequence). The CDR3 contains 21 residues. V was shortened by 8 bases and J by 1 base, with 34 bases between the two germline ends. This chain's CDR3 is CASLPPPGLREARLGTDTQYF. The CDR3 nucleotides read TGTGCCAGCCTACCGCCTCCGGGACTCAGGGAGGCCCGCCTTGGCACAGATACGCAGTATTTT.

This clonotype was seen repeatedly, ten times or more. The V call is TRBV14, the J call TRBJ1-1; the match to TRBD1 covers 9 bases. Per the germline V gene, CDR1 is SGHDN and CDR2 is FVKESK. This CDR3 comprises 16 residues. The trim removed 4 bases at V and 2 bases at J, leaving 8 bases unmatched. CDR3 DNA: TGTGCCAGCAGCCGCAATACAGGGGGCCTTAACACTGAAGCTTTCTTT. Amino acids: CASSRNTGGLNTEAFF.

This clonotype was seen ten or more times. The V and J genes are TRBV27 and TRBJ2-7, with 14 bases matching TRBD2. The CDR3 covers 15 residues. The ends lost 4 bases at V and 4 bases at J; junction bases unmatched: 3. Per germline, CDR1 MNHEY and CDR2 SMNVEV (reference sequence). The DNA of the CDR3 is TGTGCCAGCAGTTCCTGGACTAGCGGGAGGTACGAGCAGTACGTC. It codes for CASSSWTSGRYEQYV.

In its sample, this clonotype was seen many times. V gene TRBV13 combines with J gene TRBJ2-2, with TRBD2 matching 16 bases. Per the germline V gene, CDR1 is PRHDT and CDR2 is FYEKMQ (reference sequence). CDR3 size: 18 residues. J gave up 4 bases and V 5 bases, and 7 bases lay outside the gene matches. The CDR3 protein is CASSPGLAGGLATGELFF. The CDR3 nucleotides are TGTGCCAGCAGCCCGGGACTAGCGGGAGGGCTCGCCACCGGGGAGCTGTTTTTT. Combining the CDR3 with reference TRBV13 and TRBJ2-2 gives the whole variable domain AAGVIQSPRHLIKEKRETATLKCYPIPRHDTVYWYQQGPGQDPQFLISFYEKMQSDKGSIPDRFSAQQFSDYHSELNMSSLELGDSALYFCASSPGLAGGLATGELFFGEGSRLTVL.

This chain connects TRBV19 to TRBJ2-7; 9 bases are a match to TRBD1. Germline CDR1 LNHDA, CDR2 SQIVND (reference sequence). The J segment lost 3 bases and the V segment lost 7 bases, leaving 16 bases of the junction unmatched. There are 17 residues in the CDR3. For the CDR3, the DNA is TGTGCCAGTACCCACAAAGGATCGGGACAGGGTGGCTACGAGCAGTACTTC. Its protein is CASTHKGSGQGGYEQYF.